The 8 T cell receptor beta chains below were found in one sample sequenced in a study of control samples from healthy donors and cancer patients. Clones were read by immunoSEQ multiplex PCR, and TCRdb kept only the in-frame ones, dropping some. The profile shows about 220,000 clones, just under 95% of them singletons. Sequencing was carried out using blood. These receptors originate from a man in his fifties in good health.

The genes are TRBV27 and TRBJ1-2; D gene unclear. V was pared by 5 bases and J by 5 bases, with 12 bases between. Looked up from germline, CDR1 is MNHEY and CDR2 is SMNVEV (reference sequence). The CDR3 extends over 13 amino acids. DNA for the CDR3: TGTGCCAGCAGTGCGGGCCTCACTTATGGCTACACCTTC. Amino acids: CASSAGLTYGYTF.

The rearrangement uses TRBV2 and TRBJ1-2; unclear D gene. From germline, CDR1 is SNHLY and CDR2 FYNNEI. The V end lost 3 bases, the J end lost 4 bases, and 9 bases lay between the germline ends. CDR3 length equals 13 residues. The CDR3 spells CASSDRKLYGYTF. For the CDR3, the DNA is TGTGCCAGCAGTGACAGGAAACTCTATGGCTACACCTTC.

A remark on this clone: Other DNA sequences in this specimen translate into the identical CDR3. This chain links TRBV6-2 or TRBV6-3 with TRBJ2-5; D unresolved. The CDR3 contains 12 residues. CDR1 is MNHEY and CDR2 is SVGEGT in the germline V gene. V was trimmed by 2 bases and J by 3 bases, leaving 4 bases between them. In DNA form, the CDR3 reads TGTGCCAGCAGTTACCGGGAAGAGACCCAGTACTTC. This translates into CASSYREETQYF.

The chain carries TRBV5-1 and TRBJ2-2, with a possible D match to TRBD2 (5 bases). This CDR3 is 14 amino acids long. Germline values: CDR1 SGHRS, CDR2 YFSETQ. V gave up 0 bases and J gave up 6 bases, with 9 bases separating them. In nucleotides, the CDR3 is TGCGCCAGCAGCTTGGCCCGGGGAGCCGGGGAGCTGTTTTTT. This codes for CASSLARGAGELFF.

The chain couples TRBV28 to TRBJ1-6; 7 bases align to TRBD1. The CDR3 totals 14 residues. In germline, CDR1 is MDHEN, CDR2 SYDVKM. Trimming cost V 5 bases and J 10 bases; bases outside gene matches: 8. The CDR3 DNA sequence: TGTGCCAGCAGTCTCAGGGACAGAAAGTCACCCCTCCACTTT. This translates into CASSLRDRKSPLHF.

J is TRBJ2-7 and V is TRBV6-1, with unresolved D. Trimming pared 1 base from V and 3 bases from J, leaving 7 bases between. The CDR3 is 13 residues long. Germline loops: CDR1 MNHNS, CDR2 SASEGT. CDR3 residues: CASSEEAVYEQYF. The CDR3 bases are TGTGCCAGCAGTGAAGAGGCAGTCTACGAGCAGTACTTC.

The chain joins TRBV11-2 to TRBJ1-4, with 7 bases that match TRBD1. This CDR3 has 16 residues. V trimming: 1 base; J trimming: 0 bases; junction bases outside the gene matches: 2. Germline CDR1 SGHAT, CDR2 FQNNGV. The CDR3 spells CASSLAGQATNEKLFF. CDR3 nucleotides: TGTGCCAGCAGCTTAGCAGGACAGGCAACTAATGAAAAACTGTTTTTT. The whole variable domain, remainder taken from reference TRBV11-2 and TRBJ1-4, is EAGVAQSPRYKIIEKRQSVAFWCNPISGHATLYWYQQILGQGPKLLIQFQNNGVVDDSQLPKDRFSAERLKGVDSTLKIQPAKLEDSAVYLCASSLAGQATNEKLFFGSGTQLSVL.

V and J are TRBV5-6 and TRBJ1-5; D might be TRBD1 (6 bases). Germline V gives CDR1 SGHDT, CDR2 YYEEEE. The CDR3 extends over 14 amino acids. Deletions cut 0 bases from V and 6 bases from J, with 10 bases between. CDR3 residues: CASSLGGRIQPQHF. CDR3 sequence (DNA): TGTGCCAGCAGCTTGGGGGGGCGGATTCAGCCCCAGCATTTT.